Sequencing of this T cell receptor beta chain was carried out in a study of blood T cell repertoires in COVID-19. In the original analysis: Amplification with reference gene primers provided the estimates of nucleated cell counts. The method was immunoSEQ multiplex PCR; TCRdb's version includes in-frame clones alone and lacks a portion of them. The V and J calls and clone size were taken over from that table, and D and trimming were inferred from the DNA. This table has approximately 300,000 clones, over 80% appearing once. The specimen was peripheral blood. The origin of this receptor is a woman in her forties or fifties with active or convalescent COVID-19.

CDR3 sequence reads: CASISRDRGEQYF. CDR3 in DNA: TGTGCCAGCATTAGCCGGGACAGGGGCGAGCAGTACTTC. The chain joins TRBV6-5 to TRBJ2-7; TRBD1 matches at 10 bases. The J segment lost 6 bases and the V segment lost 7 bases, leaving 6 bases of the junction unmatched. The germline CDR1 and CDR2 sequences are MNHEY and SVGAGI. The CDR3 loop spans 13 amino acids.